At least ten counts were recorded for the clone carrying this TCR beta chain. Its target is not known. The sample belongs to a study of T cells in Graves' hyperthyroidism and ophthalmopathy. General study findings and limits: From stable hyperthyroidism, ophthalmopathy was set apart by a 13 V-J model. Model-based prediction identified ophthalmopathy a median 6.5 months prior to its onset.

The CDR3 covers 14 residues. Trimming removed 5 bases from V and 10 bases from J, with 17 bases in between. The germline gives CDR1 SGHTA, CDR2 FQGNSA. TCR beta CDR3 sequences were amplified from RNA transcripts. TCR CDR3 underwent first-round RT-PCR with the HTBI primer set. A single record per CDR3 protein comes from TCRdb applying MiXCR to the multiplex PCR reads. The sample records 250,000 to 300,000 distinct CDR3 sequences, roughly 14% being singletons. Blood sampling occurred at first hyperthyroidism diagnosis, ahead of any ophthalmopathy symptoms. This receptor was identified in a woman aged 30 to 39 with Graves' hyperthyroidism that later progressed to Graves' ophthalmopathy. Sequences were obtained from blood. V is TRBV7-2 and J is TRBJ1-4; D unclear. CDR3: CASSETSAGGKLFF. The CDR3 DNA reads as TGTGCCAGCAGCGAAACATCCGCGGGAGGAAAACTGTTTTTT.